These T cell receptor beta chains were read from a single sample in a study of memory CD4+ T cells and cytomegalovirus serostatus. TCRdb's table, derived via immunoSEQ multiplex PCR, lists solely in-frame clones and lacks some. The sample yields about 56,000 clones, about four fifths seen once. Material: memory CD4+ T cells from blood. Receptors originate from an adult in good health and CMV-seronegative. Both conserved end residues are part of each CDR3. The D gene is left open where the match is weak. Rows may omit the clone size; those that give it use once, few, many or a size class.

v_gene: TRBV20-1; abundance: NA; d_gene: NA; j_gene: TRBJ1-4; CDR3nt: TGCAGTGCTGCCACGGGGGGGAAACTGTTTTTT; CDR3aa: CSAATGGKLFF
v_gene: TRBV29-1; abundance: NA; d_gene: NA; j_gene: TRBJ2-7; CDR3nt: TGCAGCGGTGGGGAGGCAGGCGAGCAGTACTTC; CDR3aa: CSGGEAGEQYF
v_gene: TRBV10-3; abundance: NA; d_gene: NA; j_gene: TRBJ2-7; CDR3nt: TGTGCCATCAGTGAGTCGACCGGGTTTGTCGACGAGCAGTACTTC; CDR3aa: CAISESTGFVDEQYF
v_gene: TRBV19; abundance: NA; d_gene: TRBD1; j_gene: TRBJ2-7; CDR3nt: TGTGCCAGTAGTATAGGTGGGACAGGGGGTCCCTACGAGCAGTACTTC; CDR3aa: CASSIGGTGGPYEQYF
v_gene: TRBV5-1; abundance: NA; d_gene: TRBD2; j_gene: TRBJ2-1; CDR3nt: TGCGCCAGCAGCCCCCGGGGACTAGCGGGAAACTACAATGAGCAGTTCTTC; CDR3aa: CASSPRGLAGNYNEQFF
v_gene: TRBV11-1; abundance: few; d_gene: TRBD1; j_gene: TRBJ2-5; CDR3nt: TGTGCCAGCAGCTCCCGGACAGGATTAATAGAGACCCAGTACTTC; CDR3aa: CASSSRTGLIETQYF
v_gene: TRBV7-2; abundance: NA; d_gene: NA; j_gene: TRBJ1-1; CDR3nt: TGTGCCAGCAGCTTAGGGGGGGCGAACACTGAAGCTTTCTTT; CDR3aa: CASSLGGANTEAFF
v_gene: TRBV28; abundance: NA; d_gene: NA; j_gene: TRBJ2-7; CDR3nt: TGTGCCAGCAGTTTCTCCAGGGGCCTTCCGATTAAGTACGAGCAGTACTTC; CDR3aa: CASSFSRGLPIKYEQYF
v_gene: TRBV10-3; abundance: NA; d_gene: NA; j_gene: TRBJ1-4; CDR3nt: TGTGCCATCAGTGGGGCCTGGGGGGAAAAACTGTTTTTT; CDR3aa: CAISGAWGEKLFF
v_gene: TRBV10-3; abundance: NA; d_gene: TRBD1; j_gene: TRBJ1-2; CDR3nt: TGTGCCATCAGGGACGAGGGGGCGCATAGCTATGGCTACACCTTC; CDR3aa: CAIRDEGAHSYGYTF
v_gene: TRBV15; abundance: NA; d_gene: TRBD1; j_gene: TRBJ1-1; CDR3nt: TGTGCCACCAGCGGACTACGGACAGGGCCCACTGAAGCTTTCTTT; CDR3aa: CATSGLRTGPTEAFF
v_gene: TRBV6-5; abundance: NA; d_gene: NA; j_gene: TRBJ2-1; CDR3nt: TGTGCCAGCAGTTACTCGAGGGGTTACAATGAGCAGTTCTTC; CDR3aa: CASSYSRGYNEQFF
v_gene: TRBV18; abundance: NA; d_gene: NA; j_gene: TRBJ2-5; CDR3nt: TGTGCCAGCTCCCCGCAGGACTTCCAAGAGACCCAGTACTTC; CDR3aa: CASSPQDFQETQYF
v_gene: TRBV7-9; abundance: NA; d_gene: NA; j_gene: TRBJ2-2; CDR3nt: TGTGCCAGCAGCTTAGCCCCCGGGCTCCACACCGGGGAGCTGTTTTTT; CDR3aa: CASSLAPGLHTGELFF
v_gene: TRBV23-1; abundance: NA; d_gene: TRBD1; j_gene: TRBJ2-4; CDR3nt: TGCGCCAGCAGTCAAACAGGGGAAAACATTCAGTACTTC; CDR3aa: CASSQTGENIQYF
v_gene: TRBV28; abundance: NA; d_gene: NA; j_gene: TRBJ1-2; CDR3nt: TGTGCCAGCAGCACCGCGAGCTATGGCTACACCTTC; CDR3aa: CASSTASYGYTF